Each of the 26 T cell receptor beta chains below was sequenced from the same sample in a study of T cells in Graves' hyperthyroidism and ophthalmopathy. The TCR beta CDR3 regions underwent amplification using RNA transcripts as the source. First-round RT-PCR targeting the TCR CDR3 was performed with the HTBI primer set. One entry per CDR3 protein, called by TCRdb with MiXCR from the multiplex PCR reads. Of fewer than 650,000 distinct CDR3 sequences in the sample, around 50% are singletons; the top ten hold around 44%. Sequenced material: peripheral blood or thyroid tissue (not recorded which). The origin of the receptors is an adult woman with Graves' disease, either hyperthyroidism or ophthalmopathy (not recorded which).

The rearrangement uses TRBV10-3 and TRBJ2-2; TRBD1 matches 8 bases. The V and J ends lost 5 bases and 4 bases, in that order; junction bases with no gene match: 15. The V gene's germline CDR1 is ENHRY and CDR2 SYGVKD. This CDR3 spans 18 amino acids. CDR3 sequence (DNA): TGTGCCATCAGTCCAACTACAGGGGGTGCCGTTGGCACCGGGGAGCTGTTTTTT. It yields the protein CAISPTTGGAVGTGELFF.

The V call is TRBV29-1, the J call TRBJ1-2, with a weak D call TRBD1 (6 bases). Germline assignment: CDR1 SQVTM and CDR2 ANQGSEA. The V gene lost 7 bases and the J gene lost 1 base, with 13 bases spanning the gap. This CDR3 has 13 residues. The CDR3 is CSARLDSNYGYTF. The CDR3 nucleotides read TGCAGCGCCCGCCTGGACAGTAACTATGGCTACACCTTC.

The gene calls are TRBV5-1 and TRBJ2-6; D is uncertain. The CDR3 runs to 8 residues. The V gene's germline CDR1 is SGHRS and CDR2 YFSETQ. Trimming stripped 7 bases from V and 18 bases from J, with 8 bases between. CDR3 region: CASRFPTF. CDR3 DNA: TGCGCCAGCCGGTTTCCGACTTTC.

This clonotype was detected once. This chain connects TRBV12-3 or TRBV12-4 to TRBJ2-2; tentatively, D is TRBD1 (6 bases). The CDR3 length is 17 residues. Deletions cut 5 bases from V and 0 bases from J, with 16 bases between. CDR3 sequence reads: CASSPDLWTANTGELFF. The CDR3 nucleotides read TGTGCCAGCAGTCCGGACCTCTGGACAGCGAACACCGGGGAGCTGTTTTTT.

CDR3 sequence: CASSASGGSNQPQHF. CDR3 DNA: TGCGCCAGCAGCGCCTCGGGCGGCAGCAATCAGCCCCAGCATTTT. The chain links TRBV5-1 to TRBJ1-5; D uncertain. The CDR3 is made up of 15 amino acids. Germline V gives CDR1 SGHRS, CDR2 YFSETQ. The V and J ends lost 4 bases and 1 base respectively, with 12 bases between them.

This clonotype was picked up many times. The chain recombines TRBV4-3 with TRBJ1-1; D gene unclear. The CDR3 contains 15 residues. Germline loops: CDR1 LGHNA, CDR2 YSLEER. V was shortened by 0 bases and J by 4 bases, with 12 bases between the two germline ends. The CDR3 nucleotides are TGCGCCAGCAGCCAAGATGGCAATGGCGGCACTGAAGCTTTCTTT. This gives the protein CASSQDGNGGTEAFF.

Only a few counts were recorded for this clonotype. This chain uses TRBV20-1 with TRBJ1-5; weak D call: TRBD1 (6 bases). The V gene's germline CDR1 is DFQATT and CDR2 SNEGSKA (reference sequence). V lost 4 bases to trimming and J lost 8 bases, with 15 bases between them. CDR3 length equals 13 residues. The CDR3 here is CSAMGGLYEPQHF. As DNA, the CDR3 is TGCAGTGCTATGGGGGGGCTTTACGAGCCCCAGCATTTT.

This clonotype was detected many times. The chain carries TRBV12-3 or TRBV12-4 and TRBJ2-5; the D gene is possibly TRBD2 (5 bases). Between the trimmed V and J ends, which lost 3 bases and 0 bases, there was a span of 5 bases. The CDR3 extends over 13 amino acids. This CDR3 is CASSFGNQETQYF. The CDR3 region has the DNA TGTGCCAGCAGTTTCGGGAACCAAGAGACCCAGTACTTC.

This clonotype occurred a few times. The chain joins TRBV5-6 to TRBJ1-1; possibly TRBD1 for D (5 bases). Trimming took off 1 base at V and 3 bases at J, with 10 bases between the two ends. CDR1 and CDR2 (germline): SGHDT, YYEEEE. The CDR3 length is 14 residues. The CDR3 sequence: CASSLWDRDTEAFF. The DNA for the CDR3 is TGTGCCAGCAGCTTGTGGGACCGAGACACTGAAGCTTTCTTT.

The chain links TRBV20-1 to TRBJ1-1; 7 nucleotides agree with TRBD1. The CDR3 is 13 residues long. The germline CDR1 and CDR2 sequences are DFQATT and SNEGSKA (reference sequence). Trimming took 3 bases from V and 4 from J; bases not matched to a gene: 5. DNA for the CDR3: TGCAGTGCTAGCCTCCACAGGGGCACTGAAGCTTTCTTT. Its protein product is CSASLHRGTEAFF.

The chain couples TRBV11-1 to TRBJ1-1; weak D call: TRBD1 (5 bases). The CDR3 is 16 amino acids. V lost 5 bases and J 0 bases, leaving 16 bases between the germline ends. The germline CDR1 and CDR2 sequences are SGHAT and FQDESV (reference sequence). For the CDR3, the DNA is TGTGCCAGCAGCGTTGACGGACAAACCTTGAACACTGAAGCTTTCTTT. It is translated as CASSVDGQTLNTEAFF. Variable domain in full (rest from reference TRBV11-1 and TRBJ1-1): EAEVAQSPRYKITEKSQAVAFWCDPISGHATLYWYRQILGQGPELLVQFQDESVVDDSQLPKDRFSAERLKGVDSTLKIQPAELGDSAMYLCASSVDGQTLNTEAFFGQGTRLTVV.

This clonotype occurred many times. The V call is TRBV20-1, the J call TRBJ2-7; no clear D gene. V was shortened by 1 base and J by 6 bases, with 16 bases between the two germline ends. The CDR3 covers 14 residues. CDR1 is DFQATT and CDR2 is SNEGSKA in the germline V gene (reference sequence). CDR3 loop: CSARATTVVGEQYF. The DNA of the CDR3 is TGCAGTGCTAGAGCTACTACAGTTGTCGGCGAGCAGTACTTC.

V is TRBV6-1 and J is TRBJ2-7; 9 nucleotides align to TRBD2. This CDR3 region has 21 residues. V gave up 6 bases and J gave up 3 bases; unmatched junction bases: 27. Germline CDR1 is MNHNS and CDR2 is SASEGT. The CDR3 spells CASSPLRPNGGRALINYEQYF. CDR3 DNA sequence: TGTGCCAGCAGCCCCCTTCGCCCCAACGGCGGGAGGGCCCTGATAAACTACGAGCAGTACTTC.

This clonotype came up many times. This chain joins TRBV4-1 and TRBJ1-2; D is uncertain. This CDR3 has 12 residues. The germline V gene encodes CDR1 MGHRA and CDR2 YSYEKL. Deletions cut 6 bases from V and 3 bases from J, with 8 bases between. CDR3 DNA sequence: TGCGCCAGCAGTGCACAGCACTATGGCTACACCTTC. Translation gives CASSAQHYGYTF.

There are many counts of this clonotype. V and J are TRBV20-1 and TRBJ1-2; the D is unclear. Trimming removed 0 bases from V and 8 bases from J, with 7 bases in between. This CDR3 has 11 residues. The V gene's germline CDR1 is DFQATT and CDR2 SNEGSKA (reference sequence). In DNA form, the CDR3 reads TGCAGTGCTAGAGATCGCCAAGGCTACACCTTC. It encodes CSARDRQGYTF.

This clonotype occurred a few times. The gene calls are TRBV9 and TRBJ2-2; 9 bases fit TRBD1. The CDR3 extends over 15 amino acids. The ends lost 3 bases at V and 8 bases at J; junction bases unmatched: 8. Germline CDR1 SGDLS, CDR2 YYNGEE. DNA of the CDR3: TGTGCCAGCAGCGGCGGGACAGGGCTTCGTGGGGAGCTGTTTTTT. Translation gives CASSGGTGLRGELFF.

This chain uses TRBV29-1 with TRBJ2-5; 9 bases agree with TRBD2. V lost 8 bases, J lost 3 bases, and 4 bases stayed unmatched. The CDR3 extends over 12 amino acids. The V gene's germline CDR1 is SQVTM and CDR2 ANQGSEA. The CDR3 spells CSLAGLKETQYF. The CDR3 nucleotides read TGCAGCCTAGCGGGGTTGAAAGAGACCCAGTACTTC.

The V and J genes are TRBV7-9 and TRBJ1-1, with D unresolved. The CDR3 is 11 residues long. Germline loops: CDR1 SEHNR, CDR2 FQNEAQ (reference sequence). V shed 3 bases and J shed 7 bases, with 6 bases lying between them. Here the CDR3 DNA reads TGTGCCAGCAGCTTCGTCCGTGAAGCTTTCTTT. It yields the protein CASSFVREAFF.

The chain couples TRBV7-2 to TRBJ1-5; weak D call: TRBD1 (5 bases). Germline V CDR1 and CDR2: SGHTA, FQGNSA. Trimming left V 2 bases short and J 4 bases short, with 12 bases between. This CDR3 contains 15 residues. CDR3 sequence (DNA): TGTGCCAGCAGCTTACAGGGAGGGCAAAATCAGCCCCAGCATTTT. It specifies CASSLQGGQNQPQHF. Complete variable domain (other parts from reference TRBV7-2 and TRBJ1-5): GAGVSQSPSNKVTEKGKDVELRCDPISGHTALYWYRQSLGQGLEFLIYFQGNSAPDKSGLPSDRFSAERTGGSVSTLTIQRTQQEDSAVYLCASSLQGGQNQPQHFGDGTRLSIL.

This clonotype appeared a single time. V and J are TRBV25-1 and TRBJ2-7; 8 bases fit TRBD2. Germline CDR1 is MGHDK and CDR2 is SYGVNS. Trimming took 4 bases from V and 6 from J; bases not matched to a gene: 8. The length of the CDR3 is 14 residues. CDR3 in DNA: TGTGCCAGCAGTGTTCCCGGGAGGGCTTTCGAGCAGTACTTC. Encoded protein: CASSVPGRAFEQYF.

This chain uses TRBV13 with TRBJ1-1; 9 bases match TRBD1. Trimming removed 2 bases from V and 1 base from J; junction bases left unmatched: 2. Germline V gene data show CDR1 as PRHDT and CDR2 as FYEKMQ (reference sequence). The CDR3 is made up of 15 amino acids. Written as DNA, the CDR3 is TGTGCCAGCAGCTTAACAGGGGGCGCGAACACTGAAGCTTTCTTT. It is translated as CASSLTGGANTEAFF.

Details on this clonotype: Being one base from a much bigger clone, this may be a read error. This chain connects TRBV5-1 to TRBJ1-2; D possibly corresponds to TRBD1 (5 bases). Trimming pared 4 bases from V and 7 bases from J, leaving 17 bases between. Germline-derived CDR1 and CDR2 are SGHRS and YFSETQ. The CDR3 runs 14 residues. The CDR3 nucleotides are TGCGCCAGCAGCCCCCCCGGGGACCCAAGTGGCTACACCTTC. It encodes CASSPPGDPSGYTF. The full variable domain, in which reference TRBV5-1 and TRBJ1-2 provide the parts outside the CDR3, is KAGVTQTPRYLIKTRGQQVTLSCSPISGHRSVSWYQQTPGQGLQFLFEYFSETQRNKGNFPGRFSGRQFSNSRSEMNVSTLELGDSALYLCASSPPGDPSGYTFGSGTRLTVV.

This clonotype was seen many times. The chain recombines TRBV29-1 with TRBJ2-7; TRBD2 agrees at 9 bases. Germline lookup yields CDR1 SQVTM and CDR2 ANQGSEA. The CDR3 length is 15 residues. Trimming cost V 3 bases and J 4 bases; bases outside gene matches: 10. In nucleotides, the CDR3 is TGCAGCGTTGAGTCGGGTGGAGCGGGAGGTTACGAGCAGTACTTC. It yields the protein CSVESGGAGGYEQYF.

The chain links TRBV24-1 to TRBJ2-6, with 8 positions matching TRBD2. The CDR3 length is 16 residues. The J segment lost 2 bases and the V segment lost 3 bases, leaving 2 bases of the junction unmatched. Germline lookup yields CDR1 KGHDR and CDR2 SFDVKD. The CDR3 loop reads CATSDTGGAGANVLTF. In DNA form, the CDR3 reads TGTGCCACCAGTGATACGGGGGGGGCTGGGGCCAACGTCCTGACTTTC.

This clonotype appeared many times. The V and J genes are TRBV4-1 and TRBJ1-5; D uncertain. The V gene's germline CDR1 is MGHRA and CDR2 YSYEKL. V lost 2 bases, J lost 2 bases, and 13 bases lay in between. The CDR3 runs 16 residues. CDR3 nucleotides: TGCGCCAGCAGCCAACACCCCTCGAACGGCAATCAGCCCCAGCATTTT. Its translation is CASSQHPSNGNQPQHF.

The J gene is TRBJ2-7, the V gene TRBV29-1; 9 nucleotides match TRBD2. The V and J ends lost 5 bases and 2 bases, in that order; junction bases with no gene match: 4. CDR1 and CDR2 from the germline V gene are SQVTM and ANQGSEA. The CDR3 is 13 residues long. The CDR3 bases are TGCAGCGTTTTAGTAGCGGGAGCCTACGAGCAGTACTTC. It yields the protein CSVLVAGAYEQYF.